This T cell receptor beta chain was identified in a study of T cell responses to AZD1222 COVID-19 vaccine. Germline V gene sequence: CDR1 LGHNA, CDR2 YSLEER. The V end was cut by 0 bases, the J end by 8 bases, with 10 bases between. The CDR3 is 14 residues long. The assay was immunoSEQ multiplex PCR, and TCRdb's table has in-frame clones only and misses some. In the table there are about 46,000 clones, 70% to 90% of which are singletons. The chain combines TRBV4-3 with TRBJ1-4, with D possibly TRBD1 on 5 matching bases. This TCR came from an adult who received the AZD1222 COVID-19 vaccine. The input for sequencing was peripheral blood, taken 28 days after the second AZD1222 dose. The CDR3 coding sequence is TGCGCCAGCAGCCAAGATAGAGGGGAGGAAAAACTGTTTTTT. Its translation: CASSQDRGEEKLFF.